This T cell receptor (beta chain) derives from a study of CD8+CD57+ T cells in acquired aplastic anemia. For the study at large: Sorted CD4+ and CD8+ cells gave an average of about 3 ug of DNA. General study findings and limits: Researchers report that some 31 CD8+ CDR3 sequences appeared in both patients and controls. Controls did not differ significantly from patients in CD8+ Simpson's diversity.

The CDR3 totals 15 residues. With 6 bases removed from V and 3 bases from J, the gap between germline ends came to 18 bases. CDR1 is SGHDT and CDR2 is YYEEEE in the germline V gene. Many counts were recorded for this clonotype. Its antigen is still unknown. Genomic DNA, serving as template, underwent TCR beta VDJ and CDR3 profiling. TCRdb re-analysed the reads in MiXCR, keeping a single row per CDR3 protein. The table has some 130,000 distinct CDR3 sequences, 41% seen once. This TCR was recovered from a human donor in good health, serving as a control. Sequencing was performed on sorted CD4+, CD8+, or CD8+CD57+ T cells (not recorded which) from PBMCs. The rearrangement links TRBV5-6 to TRBJ1-2; D perhaps matches TRBD1 (6 bases). The CDR3: CASKKGTGADYGYTF. CDR3 bases: TGTGCCAGCAAAAAAGGGACGGGGGCGGACTATGGCTACACCTTC. The full variable domain, with the rest looked up from reference TRBV5-6 and TRBJ1-2, is DAGVTQSPTHLIKTRGQQVTLRCSPKSGHDTVSWYQQALGQGPQFIFQYYEEEERQRGNFPDRFSGHQFPNYSSELNVNALLLGDSALYLCASKKGTGADYGYTFGSGTRLTVV.